This T cell receptor (beta chain) emerged from a study of cytomegalovirus exposure and HLA in healthy donors. The primer mix had 60 Vbeta and 13 Jbeta primers. Some clones are missing from TCRdb's copy, which holds only in-frame ones; the method was immunoSEQ multiplex PCR. Of over 150,000 clones in the sample, roughly 80% were seen once. This clone was counted only a few times. This CDR3 comprises 15 residues. V shed 6 bases and J 1 base; nucleotides not matched to a gene: 8. CDR1 is MNHEY, CDR2 SVGAGI, per germline. Sequencing input: PBMCs. The chain combines TRBV6-5 with TRBJ2-7; 8 bases align to TRBD1. This clonotype was obtained from a man aged 25 to 40 in good health and CMV-seropositive. The CDR3 bases are TGTGCCAGCAGAACGGACAGGGTGCTATCCTACGAGCAGTACTTC. Its translation is CASRTDRVLSYEQYF.